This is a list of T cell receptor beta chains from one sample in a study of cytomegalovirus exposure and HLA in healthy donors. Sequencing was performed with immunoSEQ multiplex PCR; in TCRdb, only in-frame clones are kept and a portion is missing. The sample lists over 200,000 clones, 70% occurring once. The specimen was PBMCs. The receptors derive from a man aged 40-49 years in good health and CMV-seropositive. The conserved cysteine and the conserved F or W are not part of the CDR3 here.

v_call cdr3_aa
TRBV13 ASSQWGANYGYT
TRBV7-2 ASSLPSMVEQY
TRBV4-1 ASSQTVSGGYFRTDTQY
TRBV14 ASSLPTRDSPEETQY
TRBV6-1 ASSPLRGVTDTQY
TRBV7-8 ASSLGPMGKGTEAF
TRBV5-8 ASSLPQGQEGYT
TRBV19 ASTPGGSYNQPQH
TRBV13 ASKTGGDTGELF
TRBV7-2 ASSLQGRGTDTQY
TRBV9 ASSAETSGLGDEQF
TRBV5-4 ASSLDYVYNEQF